This T cell receptor (beta chain) was profiled in a study of shared clonotypes between healthy human individuals. Study-wide points: Estimated clonotype richness was generally higher in naive than memory subsets. A reduction in generation probabilities was seen for non-shared clonotypes relative to those shared by all four donors. Sequencing depth was expected to influence donor clonotype sharing.

Measured with immunoSEQ multiplex PCR; TCRdb has only the in-frame clones, and not every one. The data contain hundreds of thousands of clones, about 96% of them seen just once; the ten biggest clones take up around 0.1%. CDR1 is SEHNR and CDR2 is FQNEAQ in the germline V gene (reference sequence). The CDR3 contains 14 residues. V lost 2 bases and J 2 bases, leaving 9 bases between the germline ends. For this clone: Antigen unknown.

Terminally differentiated effector memory CD45RA+ cells were excluded from the naive CD8 cells, which were CD45RO-negative and positively selected for CCR7. The source is a woman aged 25 to 39 in good health. The material sequenced was naive CD8+ T cells sorted from blood. This chain links TRBV7-9 with TRBJ2-5; D ambiguous. CDR3 sequence reads: CASSLISRQETQYF. The DNA of the CDR3 is TGTGCCAGCAGCTTAATTAGCAGACAAGAGACCCAGTACTTC.